The T cell receptor beta chain under discussion was sequenced for a study of cytomegalovirus exposure and HLA in healthy donors. PCR amplification relied on 60 Vbeta primers (plus 13 Jbeta primers). Produced via immunoSEQ multiplex PCR; TCRdb's table is partial and in-frame only. Among a few hundred thousand clones listed, 70% to 80% were seen once. V trimming: 1 base; J trimming: 7 bases; junction bases outside the gene matches: 2. The germline gives CDR1 LNHDA, CDR2 SQIVND (reference sequence). The CDR3 totals 15 residues. The TCR originated in a girl aged 2 to 9 in good health and CMV-seronegative. Sample: PBMCs. The chain carries TRBV19 and TRBJ2-1; 12 bases map to TRBD2. The CDR3 sequence is CASSIGTSGTNEQFF. CDR3 DNA: TGTGCCAGTAGTATAGGGACTAGCGGGACGAATGAGCAGTTCTTC.